The present T cell receptor beta chain was sequenced within a study of shared clonotypes between healthy human individuals. Study summary: For every donor, three CD4 naive, three CD4 memory, two CD8 naive and one CD8 memory plates were used.

In the study's own analysis: For the immunoSEQ data, sequences were junction-only without quality scores, so filtering differed. Sequencing was performed with immunoSEQ multiplex PCR; in TCRdb, only in-frame clones are kept and a portion is missing. V, J and clone size reflect that table, while D and trimming were determined from the DNA. The sample records 2 million or so clones, approximately 95% being singletons. Naive CD8 isolation took CD45RO-negative cells positively selected for CCR7 and excluded terminally differentiated effector memory CD45RA+ cells. V lost 6 bases and J lost 8, with 23 bases in between. The CDR3 is made up of 15 amino acids. Germline loops: CDR1 SGHNT, CDR2 YYREEE (reference sequence).

Sequencing was performed on naive CD8+ T cells sorted from blood. The TCR originated in a man aged 18 to 29 in good health. V gene TRBV5-4 combines with J gene TRBJ1-2; D call uncertain. CDR3 region: CASILGEGHIDGYTF. CDR3 nucleotide sequence: TGTGCCAGCATCCTAGGCGAGGGCCACATCGACGGCTACACCTTC.